The table lists the clone carrying this TCR beta chain with many counts. This specimen comes from a study of blood T cells in healthy people across ages. The CDR3 consists of 16 residues. Trimming removed 4 bases from V and 4 bases from J, with 19 bases in between. CDR1 is ENHRY and CDR2 is SYGVKD in the germline V gene. Alongside a J-beta primer mix, a sample-barcoded 5' primer served in a second PCR lasting roughly 7 to 12 cycles. TCRdb reprocessed the 5' RACE reads with MiXCR, giving one entry per CDR3 protein. The repertoire holds some 640,000 distinct CDR3 sequences, with approximately 30% as singletons.

The sequenced sample was blood. The chain is built from TRBV10-3 and TRBJ1-2; the D gene is possibly TRBD1 (5 bases). This TCR was sampled from a woman of 80 years or more in good health. Here the CDR3 DNA reads TGTGCCATCAGTGCTCCCGCCCGGGACGGAATCTATGGCTACACCTTC. It specifies CAISAPARDGIYGYTF.